Presented here are 19 T cell receptor beta chains from one specimen sequenced in a study of blood T cell repertoires in COVID-19. Assay used: immunoSEQ multiplex PCR; TCRdb lists only in-frame clones, some missing. The sample lists some 60,000 clones; approximately 77% were seen once. Sequencing used peripheral blood. The source is a human donor in a cohort sampled during active COVID-19.

The chain is built from TRBV25-1 and TRBJ1-5; D uncertain. The CDR3 covers 13 residues. V was clipped by 11 bases and J by 10 bases, with 21 bases between them. The germline gives CDR1 MGHDK, CDR2 SYGVNS. The CDR3 coding sequence is TGTGCCGCGGGCGGAGGTCCGTCTTATCCCCAGCATTTT. Protein: CAAGGGPSYPQHF.

This chain uses TRBV11-2 with TRBJ2-7, with 9 bases fitting TRBD2. The CDR3 covers 14 residues. Germline V CDR1 and CDR2: SGHAT, FQNNGV. The V segment lost 4 bases and the J segment 6 bases; nucleotides outside the gene matches: 7. The CDR3 region is CASSSQPSGVEQYF. CDR3 DNA sequence: TGTGCCAGCAGCTCCCAACCTAGCGGGGTCGAGCAGTACTTC.

This rearrangement joins TRBV5-8 to TRBJ2-7; 9 nucleotides agree with TRBD2. The germline CDR1 and CDR2 sequences are SGHTS and YDEGEE. CDR3 length: 17 residues. V dropped 2 bases and J dropped 4; count of bases not matched to a gene: 13. In DNA, the CDR3 is TGTGCCAGCAGCTTCCTCCGCCGGGGACTAGCTGGATACGAGCAGTACTTC. This codes for CASSFLRRGLAGYEQYF.

This chain uses TRBV19 with TRBJ1-2, with TRBD1 matching 8 bases. CDR3 size: 15 residues. Germline CDR1 is LNHDA and CDR2 is SQIVND (reference sequence). V gave up 8 bases and J gave up 1 base; unmatched junction bases: 9. CDR3 amino acids: CASRDGQGINYGYTF. DNA for the CDR3: TGTGCCAGTCGTGATGGACAGGGCATTAACTATGGCTACACCTTC.

The V and J genes are TRBV11-2 and TRBJ1-2; TRBD1 agrees at 11 bases. With 1 base clipped from V and 7 bases from J, the junction kept 5 bases outside the gene matches. The CDR3 is 15 amino acids. CDR1 is SGHAT, CDR2 FQNNGV, per germline. In DNA form, the CDR3 reads TGTGCCAGCAGCTTAGCGGGACAGGGGGGATCTGGCTACACCTTC. Translation: CASSLAGQGGSGYTF.

Note on this clone: The sample contains more than one DNA sequence encoding this CDR3. This sequence joins TRBV5-4 and TRBJ2-3; 7 nucleotides align to TRBD2. With V trimmed by 4 bases and J by 1 base, 6 bases remained unmatched. CDR1 and CDR2 (germline): SGHNT, YYREEE (reference sequence). This CDR3 is 15 amino acids long. CDR3 coding DNA: TGTGCCAGCAGCGTTGGGGGGGGAGGCACAGATACGCAGTATTTT. Translation gives CASSVGGGGTDTQYF. The variable domain in full, with the rest retrieved from reference TRBV5-4 and TRBJ2-3, is ETGVTQSPTHLIKTRGQQVTLRCSSQSGHNTVSWYQQALGQGPQFIFQYYREEENGRGNFPPRFSGLQFPNYSSELNVNALELDDSALYLCASSVGGGGTDTQYFGPGTRLTVL.

This clone was picked up a small number of times. In nucleotides, the CDR3 is TGTGCCAGCAGCCCGTTGTTGGCCACCGGGGAGCTGTTTTTT. Translating it yields CASSPLLATGELFF. The rearrangement joins TRBV5-4 to TRBJ2-2; D is undetermined. Trimming left V 4 bases short and J 4 bases short, with 11 bases between. The CDR3 sequence is 14 residues long. CDR1 SGHNT and CDR2 YYREEE come from the germline V gene (reference sequence).

The chain has TRBV24-1 and TRBJ2-1; TRBD1 agrees at 9 bases. The junction had 12 bases not matched to a gene; V was cut back by 2 bases and J by 8 bases. The germline CDR1 and CDR2 sequences are KGHDR and SFDVKD. The CDR3 has 17 amino acids. The CDR3 DNA is TGTGCCACCAGTGATTCCCCAGGGGGACAGGGTGCTTATGAGCAGTTCTTC. It translates to CATSDSPGGQGAYEQFF.

The V and J genes are TRBV2 and TRBJ1-6, with D maybe TRBD1 (6 bases). Germline V CDR1 and CDR2: SNHLY, FYNNEI. Trimming left V 8 bases short and J 7 bases short, with 12 bases between. The CDR3 totals 13 residues. The DNA of the CDR3 is TGTGCCAGCCAACAGGGAGCGAATTCACCCCTCCACTTT. It yields the protein CASQQGANSPLHF.

The chain couples TRBV5-1 to TRBJ1-2, with D possibly being TRBD1 (6 bases). The V end was cut by 5 bases, the J end by 2 bases, with 13 bases between. The CDR3 sequence is 14 residues long. The germline V gene has CDR1 SGHRS and CDR2 YFSETQ. The CDR3 spells CASSPGTSNYGYTF. The CDR3, as DNA: TGCGCCAGCAGTCCCGGGACATCCAACTATGGCTACACCTTC.

This clone was counted once. This chain connects TRBV4-1 to TRBJ2-5; a weak D match, TRBD1 (5 bases). This CDR3 has 13 residues. The V gene's germline CDR1 is MGHRA and CDR2 YSYEKL. Trimming left V 4 bases short and J 4 bases short, with 10 bases between. In DNA, the CDR3 is TGCGCCAGCAGCCCCAGGGTGGGAGAGACCCAGTACTTC. It codes for CASSPRVGETQYF.

The genes are TRBV9 and TRBJ1-3, with D uncertain. V was clipped by 0 bases and J by 4 bases, with 8 bases between them. CDR1 SGDLS and CDR2 YYNGEE come from the germline V gene. This CDR3 has 14 amino acids. The CDR3, as DNA: TGTGCCAGCAGCGTAGGAGGACTAGGAAACACCATATATTTT. Its translation: CASSVGGLGNTIYF.

The J gene is TRBJ1-5, the V gene TRBV7-2; D uncertain. Per germline, CDR1 SGHTA and CDR2 FQGNSA. This CDR3 region has 15 residues. The V gene lost 5 bases and the J gene lost 3 bases, with 14 bases spanning the gap. The CDR3 protein is CASSLGPGNNQPQHF. As DNA, the CDR3 is TGTGCCAGCAGCCTAGGACCCGGGAACAATCAGCCCCAGCATTTT.

The chain joins TRBV30 to TRBJ2-3; D is possibly TRBD2 (5 bases). V lost 0 bases to trimming and J lost 7 bases, with 8 bases between them. The germline V gene encodes CDR1 GTSNPN and CDR2 SVGIG (reference sequence). The CDR3 is 12 amino acids. The CDR3 region is CAWSVRGYTQYF. CDR3 in DNA: TGTGCCTGGAGTGTACGAGGGTATACGCAGTATTTT. Complete variable domain (other parts from reference TRBV30 and TRBJ2-3): SQTIHQWPATLVQPVGSPLSLECTVEGTSNPNLYWYRQAAGRGLQLLFYSVGIGQISSEVPQNLSASRPQDRQFILSSKKLLLSDSGFYLCAWSVRGYTQYFGPGTRLTVL.

V usage is TRBV29-1 and J usage is TRBJ2-7; D perhaps matches TRBD1 (6 bases). With 5 bases removed from V and 3 bases from J, the gap between germline ends came to 11 bases. The CDR3 totals 12 residues. Per germline, CDR1 SQVTM and CDR2 ANQGSEA. The chain's CDR3 is CSVRTGIYEQYF. As DNA, the CDR3 is TGCAGCGTTAGAACAGGGATCTACGAGCAGTACTTC.

The chain employs TRBV18 and TRBJ2-1, with D possibly matching TRBD1 (6 bases). Trimming took off 2 bases at V and 9 bases at J, with 14 bases between the two ends. CDR3 length: 14 amino acids. Germline CDR1 is KGHSH and CDR2 is LQKENI. CDR3 sequence reads: CASSPIQGMGEQFF. DNA for the CDR3: TGTGCCAGCTCACCAATCCAGGGGATGGGTGAGCAGTTCTTC.

The chain combines TRBV6-5 with TRBJ1-2; a possible D gene is TRBD1 (5 bases). CDR1 is MNHEY and CDR2 is SVGAGI in the germline V gene. With 7 bases removed from V and 7 bases from J, the gap between germline ends came to 13 bases. There are 12 residues in the CDR3. CDR3 nucleotides: TGTGCCAGCACCGGGGGGTCTTCTGGCTACACCTTC. Its translation is CASTGGSSGYTF.

The genes are TRBV19 and TRBJ2-7; the match to TRBD1 covers 9 bases. CDR3 length equals 16 residues. The V gene end was trimmed by 3 bases and the J gene end by 6 bases; junction bases not matched to a gene: 12. CDR1 and CDR2 from the germline V gene are LNHDA and SQIVND (reference sequence). The CDR3 DNA reads as TGTGCCAGTAGTATGGGCCCGGGACAGGGAGCGCGCGAGCAGTACTTC. It yields the protein CASSMGPGQGAREQYF.

The V call is TRBV4-2, the J call TRBJ1-4, with D unresolved. Germline V gene sequence: CDR1 LGHNA, CDR2 YNFKEQ. This CDR3 spans 15 amino acids. V lost 0 bases and J lost 4, with 9 bases in between. In nucleotides, the CDR3 is TGTGCCAGCAGCCAAGAGTGGCCGAATAATGAAAAACTGTTTTTT. Translating gives CASSQEWPNNEKLFF.